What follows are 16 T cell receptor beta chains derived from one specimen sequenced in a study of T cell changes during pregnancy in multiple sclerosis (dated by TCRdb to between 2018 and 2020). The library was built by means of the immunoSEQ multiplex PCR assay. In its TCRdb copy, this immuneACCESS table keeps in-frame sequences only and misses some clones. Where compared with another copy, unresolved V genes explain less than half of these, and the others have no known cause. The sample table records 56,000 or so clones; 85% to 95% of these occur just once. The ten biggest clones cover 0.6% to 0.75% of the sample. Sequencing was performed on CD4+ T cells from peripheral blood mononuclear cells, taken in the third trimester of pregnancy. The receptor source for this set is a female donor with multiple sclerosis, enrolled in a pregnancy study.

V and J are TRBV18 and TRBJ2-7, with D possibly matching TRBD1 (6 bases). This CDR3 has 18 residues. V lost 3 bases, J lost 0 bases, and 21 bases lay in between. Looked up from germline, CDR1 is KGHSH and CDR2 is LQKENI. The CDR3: CASSPRSTTGPSSYEQYF. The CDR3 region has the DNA TGTGCCAGCTCACCGCGTAGCACGACAGGCCCAAGCTCCTACGAGCAGTACTTC.

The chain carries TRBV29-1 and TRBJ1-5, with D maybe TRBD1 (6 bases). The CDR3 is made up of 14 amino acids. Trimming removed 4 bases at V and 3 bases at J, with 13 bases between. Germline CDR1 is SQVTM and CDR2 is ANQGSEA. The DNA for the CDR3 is TGCAGCGTTGTAGGTACAGGGTTCAATCAGCCCCAGCATTTT. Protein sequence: CSVVGTGFNQPQHF.

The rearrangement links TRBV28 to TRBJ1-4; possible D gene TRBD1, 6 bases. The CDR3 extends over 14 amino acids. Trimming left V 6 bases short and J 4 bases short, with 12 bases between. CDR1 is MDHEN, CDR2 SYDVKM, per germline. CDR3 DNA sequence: TGTGCCAGCAGCACGACAGGATTTAATGAAAAACTGTTTTTT. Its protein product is CASSTTGFNEKLFF.

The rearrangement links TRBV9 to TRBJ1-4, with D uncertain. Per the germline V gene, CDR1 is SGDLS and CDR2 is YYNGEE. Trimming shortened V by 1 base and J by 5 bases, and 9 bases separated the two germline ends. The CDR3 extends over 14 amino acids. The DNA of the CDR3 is TGTGCCAGCAGCGTAAGGACGGGAAATGAAAAACTGTTTTTT. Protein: CASSVRTGNEKLFF.

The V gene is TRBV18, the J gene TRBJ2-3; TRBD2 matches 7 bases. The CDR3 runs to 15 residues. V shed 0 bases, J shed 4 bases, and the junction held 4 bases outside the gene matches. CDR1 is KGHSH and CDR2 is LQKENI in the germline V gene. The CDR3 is CASSPPGGLADTQYF. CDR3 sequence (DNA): TGTGCCAGCTCACCACCGGGGGGGTTAGCAGATACGCAGTATTTT. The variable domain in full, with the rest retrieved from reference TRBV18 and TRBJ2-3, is NAGVMQNPRHLVRRRGQEARLRCSPMKGHSHVYWYRQLPEEGLKFMVYLQKENIIDESGMPKERFSAEFPKEGPSILRIQQVVRGDSAAYFCASSPPGGLADTQYFGPGTRLTVL.

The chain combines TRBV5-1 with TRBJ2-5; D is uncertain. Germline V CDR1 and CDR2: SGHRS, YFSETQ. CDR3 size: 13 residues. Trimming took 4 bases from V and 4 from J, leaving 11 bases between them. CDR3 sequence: CASSPGESETQYF. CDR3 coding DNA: TGCGCCAGCAGCCCGGGTGAGTCAGAGACCCAGTACTTC.

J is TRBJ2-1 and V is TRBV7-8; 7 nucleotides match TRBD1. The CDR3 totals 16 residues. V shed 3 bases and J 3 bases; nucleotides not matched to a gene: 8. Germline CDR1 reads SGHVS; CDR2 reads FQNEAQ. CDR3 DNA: TGTGCCAGCAGCTTTAGGGGGCTCTCCCACTACAATGAGCAGTTCTTC. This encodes CASSFRGLSHYNEQFF. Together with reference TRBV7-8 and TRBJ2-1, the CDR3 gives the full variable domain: GAGVSQSPRYKVAKRGQDVALRCDPISGHVSLFWYQQALGQGPEFLTYFQNEAQLDKSGLPSDRFFAERPEGSVSTLKIQRTQQEDSAVYLCASSFRGLSHYNEQFFGPGTRLTVL.

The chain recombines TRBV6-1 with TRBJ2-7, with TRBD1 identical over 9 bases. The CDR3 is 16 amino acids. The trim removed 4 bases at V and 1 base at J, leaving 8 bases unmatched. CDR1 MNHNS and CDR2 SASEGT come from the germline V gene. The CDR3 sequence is CASSGPQQGASYEQYF. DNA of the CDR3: TGTGCCAGCAGTGGGCCCCAACAGGGGGCATCCTACGAGCAGTACTTC.

The CDR3 sequence: CSARSVETQYF. For the CDR3, the DNA is TGCAGTGCACGGAGCGTAGAGACCCAGTACTTC. This chain connects TRBV20-1 to TRBJ2-5; D is uncertain. The ends were cut back, 6 bases at V and 4 bases at J, with 9 bases in the middle. CDR1 DFQATT and CDR2 SNEGSKA come from the germline V gene (reference sequence). The CDR3 length is 11 residues.

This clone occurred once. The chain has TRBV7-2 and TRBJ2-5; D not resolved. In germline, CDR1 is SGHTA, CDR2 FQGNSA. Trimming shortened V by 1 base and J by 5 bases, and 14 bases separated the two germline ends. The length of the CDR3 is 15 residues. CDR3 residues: CASSLGFGLRETQYF. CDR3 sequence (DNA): TGTGCCAGCAGCTTAGGGTTTGGGTTGAGGGAGACCCAGTACTTC.

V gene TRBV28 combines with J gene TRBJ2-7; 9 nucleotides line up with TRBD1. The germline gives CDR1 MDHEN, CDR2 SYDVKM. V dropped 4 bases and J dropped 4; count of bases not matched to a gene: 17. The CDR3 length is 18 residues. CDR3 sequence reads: CASSSRLGQGRGIYEQYF. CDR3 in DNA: TGTGCCAGCAGTTCCCGCCTGGGACAGGGAAGGGGGATTTACGAGCAGTACTTC.

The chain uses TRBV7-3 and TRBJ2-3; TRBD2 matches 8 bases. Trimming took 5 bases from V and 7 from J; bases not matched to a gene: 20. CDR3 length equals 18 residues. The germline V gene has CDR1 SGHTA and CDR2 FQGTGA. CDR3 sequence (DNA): TGTGCCAGCAGCCTCCTCCGGCTAGCGGGCTCCGAGGGGAATACGCAGTATTTT. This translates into CASSLLRLAGSEGNTQYF.

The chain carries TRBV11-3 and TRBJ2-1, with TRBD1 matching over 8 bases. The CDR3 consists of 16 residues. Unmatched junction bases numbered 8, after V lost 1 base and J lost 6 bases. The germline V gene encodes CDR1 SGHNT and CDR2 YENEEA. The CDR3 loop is CASSLGGTGRPNEQFF. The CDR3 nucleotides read TGTGCCAGCAGCTTAGGGGGGACAGGCCGACCCAATGAGCAGTTCTTC. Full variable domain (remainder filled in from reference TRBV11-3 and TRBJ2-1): EAGVVQSPRYKIIEKKQPVAFWCNPISGHNTLYWYLQNLGQGPELLIRYENEEAVDDSQLPKDRFSAERLKGVDSTLKIQPAELGDSAVYLCASSLGGTGRPNEQFFGPGTRLTVL.

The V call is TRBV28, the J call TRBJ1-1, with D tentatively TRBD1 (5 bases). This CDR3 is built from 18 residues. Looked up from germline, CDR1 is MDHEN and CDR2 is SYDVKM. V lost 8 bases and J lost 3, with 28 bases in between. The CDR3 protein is CASPPRIGQGQFDTEAFF. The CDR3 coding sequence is TGTGCCAGCCCCCCTCGGATAGGGCAGGGTCAGTTCGACACTGAAGCTTTCTTT. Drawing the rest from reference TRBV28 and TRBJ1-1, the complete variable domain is DVKVTQSSRYLVKRTGEKVFLECVQDMDHENMFWYRQDPGLGLRLIYFSYDVKMKEKGDIPEGYSVSREKKERFSLILESASTNQTSMYLCASPPRIGQGQFDTEAFFGQGTRLTVV.

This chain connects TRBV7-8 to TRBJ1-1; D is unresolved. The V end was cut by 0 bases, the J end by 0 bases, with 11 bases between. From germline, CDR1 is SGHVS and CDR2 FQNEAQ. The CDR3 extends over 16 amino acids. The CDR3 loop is CASSLATARVNTEAFF. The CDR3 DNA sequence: TGTGCCAGCAGCTTAGCAACAGCAAGAGTGAACACTGAAGCTTTCTTT.

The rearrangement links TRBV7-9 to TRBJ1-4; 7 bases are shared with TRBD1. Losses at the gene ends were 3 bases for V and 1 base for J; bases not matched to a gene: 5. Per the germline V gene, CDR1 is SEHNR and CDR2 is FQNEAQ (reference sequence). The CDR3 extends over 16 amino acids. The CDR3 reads CASSFENRGTNEKLFF. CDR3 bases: TGTGCCAGCAGCTTTGAGAACAGGGGAACTAATGAAAAACTGTTTTTT.